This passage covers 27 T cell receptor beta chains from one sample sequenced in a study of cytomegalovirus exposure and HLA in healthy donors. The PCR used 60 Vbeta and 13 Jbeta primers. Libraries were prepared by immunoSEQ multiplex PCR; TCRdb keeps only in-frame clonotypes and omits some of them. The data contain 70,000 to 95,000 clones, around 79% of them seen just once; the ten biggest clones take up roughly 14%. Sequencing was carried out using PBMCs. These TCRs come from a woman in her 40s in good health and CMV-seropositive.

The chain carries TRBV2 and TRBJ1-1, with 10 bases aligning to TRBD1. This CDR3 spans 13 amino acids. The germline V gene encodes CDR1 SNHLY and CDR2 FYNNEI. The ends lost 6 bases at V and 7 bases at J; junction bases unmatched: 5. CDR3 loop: CASRTGGADEAFF. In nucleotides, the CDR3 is TGTGCCAGCAGGACAGGGGGCGCGGATGAAGCTTTCTTT.

Here the CDR3 DNA reads TGTGCCCCCTGGGACAGCTCTGGAAACACCATATATTTT. Translating it yields CAPWDSSGNTIYF. J is TRBJ1-3 and V is TRBV7-9, with 7 positions matching TRBD1. Unmatched junction bases numbered 4, after V lost 11 bases and J lost 0 bases. The length of the CDR3 is 13 residues. Germline-derived CDR1 and CDR2 are SEHNR and FQNEAQ (reference sequence).

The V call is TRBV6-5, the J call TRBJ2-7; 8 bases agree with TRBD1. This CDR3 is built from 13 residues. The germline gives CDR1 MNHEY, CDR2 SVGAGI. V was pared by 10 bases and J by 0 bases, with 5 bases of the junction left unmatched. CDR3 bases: TGTGCCACCAGGGGACAGGACTCCTACGAGCAGTACTTC. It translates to CATRGQDSYEQYF.

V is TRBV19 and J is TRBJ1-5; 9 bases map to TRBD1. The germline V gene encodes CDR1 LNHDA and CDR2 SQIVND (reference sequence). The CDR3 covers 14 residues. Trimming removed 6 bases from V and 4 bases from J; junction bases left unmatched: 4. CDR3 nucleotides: TGTGCCAGTAGGGGACAGGGAGGGAATCAGCCCCAGCATTTT. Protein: CASRGQGGNQPQHF.

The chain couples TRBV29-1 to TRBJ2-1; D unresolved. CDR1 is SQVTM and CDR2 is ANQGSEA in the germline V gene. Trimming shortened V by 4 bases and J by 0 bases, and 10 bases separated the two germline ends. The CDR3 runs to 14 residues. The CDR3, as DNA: TGCAGCGTTGGAGGTTTTAACTCCTACAATGAGCAGTTCTTC. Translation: CSVGGFNSYNEQFF.

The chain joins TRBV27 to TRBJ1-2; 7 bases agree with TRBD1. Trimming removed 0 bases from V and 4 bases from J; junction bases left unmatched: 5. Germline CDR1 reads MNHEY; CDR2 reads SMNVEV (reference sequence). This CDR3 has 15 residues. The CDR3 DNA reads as TGTGCCAGCAGTTTATCGATGACAGGGCCCTATGGCTACACCTTC. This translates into CASSLSMTGPYGYTF.

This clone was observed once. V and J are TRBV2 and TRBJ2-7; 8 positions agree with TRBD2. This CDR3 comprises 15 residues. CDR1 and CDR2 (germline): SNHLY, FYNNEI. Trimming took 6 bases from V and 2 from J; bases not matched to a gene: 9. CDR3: CASRLGRASTYEQYF. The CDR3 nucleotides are TGTGCCAGCAGACTCGGGAGGGCCTCCACCTACGAGCAGTACTTC.

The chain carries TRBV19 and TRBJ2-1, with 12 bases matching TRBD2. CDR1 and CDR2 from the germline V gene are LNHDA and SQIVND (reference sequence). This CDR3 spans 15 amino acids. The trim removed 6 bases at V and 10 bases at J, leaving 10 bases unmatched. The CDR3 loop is CASRVGRLAGVEQFF. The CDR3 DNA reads TGTGCCAGTAGGGTGGGGAGACTAGCGGGAGTCGAGCAGTTCTTC.

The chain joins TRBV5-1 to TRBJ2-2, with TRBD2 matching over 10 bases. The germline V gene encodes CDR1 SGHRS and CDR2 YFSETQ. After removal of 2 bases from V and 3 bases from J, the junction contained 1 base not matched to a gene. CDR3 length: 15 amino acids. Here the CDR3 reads CASSLSGRDTGELFF. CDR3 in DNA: TGCGCCAGCAGCTTAAGCGGGAGGGACACCGGGGAGCTGTTTTTT.

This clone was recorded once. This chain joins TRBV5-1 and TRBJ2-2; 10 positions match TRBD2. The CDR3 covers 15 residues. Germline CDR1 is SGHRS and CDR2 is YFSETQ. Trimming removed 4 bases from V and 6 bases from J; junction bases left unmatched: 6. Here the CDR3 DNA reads TGCGCCAGCAGCCCTGGGACTAGCGCAGCCGGGGAGCTGTTTTTT. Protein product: CASSPGTSAAGELFF. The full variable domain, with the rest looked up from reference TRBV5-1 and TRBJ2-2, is KAGVTQTPRYLIKTRGQQVTLSCSPISGHRSVSWYQQTPGQGLQFLFEYFSETQRNKGNFPGRFSGRQFSNSRSEMNVSTLELGDSALYLCASSPGTSAAGELFFGEGSRLTVL.

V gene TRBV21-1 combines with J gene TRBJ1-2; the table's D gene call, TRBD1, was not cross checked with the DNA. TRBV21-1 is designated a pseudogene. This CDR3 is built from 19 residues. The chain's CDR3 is CASSKTVFEDRDVSNGYTF. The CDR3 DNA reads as TGTGCCAGCAGCAAAACCGTTTTCGAGGACAGGGACGTTTCGAATGGCTACACCTTC.

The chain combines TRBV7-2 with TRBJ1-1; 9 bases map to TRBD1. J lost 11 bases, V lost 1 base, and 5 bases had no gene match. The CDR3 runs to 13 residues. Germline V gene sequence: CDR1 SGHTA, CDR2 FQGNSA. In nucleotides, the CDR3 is TGTGCCAGCAGCTTAGAACAGGGGGCGAATGCTTTCTTT. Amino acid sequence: CASSLEQGANAFF.

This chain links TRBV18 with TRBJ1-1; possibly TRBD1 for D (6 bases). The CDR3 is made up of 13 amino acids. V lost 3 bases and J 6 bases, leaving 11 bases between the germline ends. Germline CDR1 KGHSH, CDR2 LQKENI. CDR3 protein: CASSPQGRAEAFF. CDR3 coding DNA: TGTGCCAGCTCACCTCAGGGGAGGGCTGAAGCTTTCTTT.

CDR3 sequence (DNA): TGTGCCTGGAGTGTAAGGAGGACTAGCGGGGGCGAAGAGACCCAGTACTTC. This gives the protein CAWSVRRTSGGEETQYF. The gene calls are TRBV30 and TRBJ2-5; 13 bases agree with TRBD2. Trimming took 0 bases from V and 3 from J; bases not matched to a gene: 7. Germline CDR1 and CDR2: GTSNPN and SVGIG (reference sequence). The CDR3 covers 17 residues.

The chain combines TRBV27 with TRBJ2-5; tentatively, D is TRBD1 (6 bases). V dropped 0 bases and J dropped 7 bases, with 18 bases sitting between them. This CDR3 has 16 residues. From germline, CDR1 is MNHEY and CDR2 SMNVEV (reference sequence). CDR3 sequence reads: CASSLSQPTGLGTQYF. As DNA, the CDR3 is TGTGCCAGCAGTTTATCCCAGCCGACAGGTCTAGGGACCCAGTACTTC.

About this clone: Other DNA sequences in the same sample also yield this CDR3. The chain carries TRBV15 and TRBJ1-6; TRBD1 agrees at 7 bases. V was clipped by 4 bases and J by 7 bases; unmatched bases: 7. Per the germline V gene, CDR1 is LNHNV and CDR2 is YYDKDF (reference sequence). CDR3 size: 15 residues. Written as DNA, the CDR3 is TGTGCCACCAGCACTGATAGGGGGCTGAATTCACCCCTCCACTTT. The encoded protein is CATSTDRGLNSPLHF.

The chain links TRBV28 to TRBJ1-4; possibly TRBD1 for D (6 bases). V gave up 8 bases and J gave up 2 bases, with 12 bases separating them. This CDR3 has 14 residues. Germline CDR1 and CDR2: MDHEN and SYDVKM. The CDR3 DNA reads TGTGCCAGCGGGGGGGGCCACACTAATGAAAAACTGTTTTTT. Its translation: CASGGGHTNEKLFF.

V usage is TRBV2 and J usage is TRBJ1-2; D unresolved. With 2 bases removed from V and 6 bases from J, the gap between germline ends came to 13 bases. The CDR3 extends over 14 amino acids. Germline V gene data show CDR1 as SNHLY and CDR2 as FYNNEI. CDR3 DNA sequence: TGTGCCAGCAGTGAAATAAGACAAGTTGATGGCTACACCTTC. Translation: CASSEIRQVDGYTF.

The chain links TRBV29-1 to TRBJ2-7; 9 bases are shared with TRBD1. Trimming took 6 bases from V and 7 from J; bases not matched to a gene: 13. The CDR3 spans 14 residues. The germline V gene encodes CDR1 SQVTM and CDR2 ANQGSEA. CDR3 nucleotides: TGCAGCGTGGCCTACAGGGGGCGGATCGGGGAGCAGTACTTC. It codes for CSVAYRGRIGEQYF.

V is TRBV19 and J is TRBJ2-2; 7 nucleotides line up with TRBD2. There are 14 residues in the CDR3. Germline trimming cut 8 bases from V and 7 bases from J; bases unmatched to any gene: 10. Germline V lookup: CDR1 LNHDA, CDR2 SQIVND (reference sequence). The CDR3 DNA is TGTGCCAGTCTTGGTAGGGAGGGGCACGGGGAGCTGTTTTTT. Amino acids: CASLGREGHGELFF.

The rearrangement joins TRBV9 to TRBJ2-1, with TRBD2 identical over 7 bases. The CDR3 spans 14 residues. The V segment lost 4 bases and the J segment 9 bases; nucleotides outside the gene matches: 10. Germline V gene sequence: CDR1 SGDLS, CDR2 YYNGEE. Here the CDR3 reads CASSPQGLGSEQFF. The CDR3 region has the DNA TGTGCCAGCAGCCCCCAAGGACTAGGGAGTGAGCAGTTCTTC.

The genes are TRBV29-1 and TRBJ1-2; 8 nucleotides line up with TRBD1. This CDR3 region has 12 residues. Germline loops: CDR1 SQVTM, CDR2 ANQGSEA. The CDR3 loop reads CTINAGGAGYTF. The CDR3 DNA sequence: TGCACAATTAACGCAGGGGGCGCGGGCTACACCTTC.

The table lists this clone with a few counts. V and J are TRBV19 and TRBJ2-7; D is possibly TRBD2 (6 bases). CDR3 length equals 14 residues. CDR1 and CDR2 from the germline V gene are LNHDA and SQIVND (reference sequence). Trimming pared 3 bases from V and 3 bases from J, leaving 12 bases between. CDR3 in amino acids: CASSIGLANYEQYF. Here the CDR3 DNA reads TGTGCCAGTAGTATTGGTCTAGCGAACTACGAGCAGTACTTC.

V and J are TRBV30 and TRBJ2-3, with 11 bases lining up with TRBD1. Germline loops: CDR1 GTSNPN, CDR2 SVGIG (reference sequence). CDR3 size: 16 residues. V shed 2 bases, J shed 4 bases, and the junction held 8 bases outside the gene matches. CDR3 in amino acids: CAWSPGTGGFPDTQYF. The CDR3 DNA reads TGTGCCTGGAGTCCCGGGACAGGGGGTTTCCCAGATACGCAGTATTTT.

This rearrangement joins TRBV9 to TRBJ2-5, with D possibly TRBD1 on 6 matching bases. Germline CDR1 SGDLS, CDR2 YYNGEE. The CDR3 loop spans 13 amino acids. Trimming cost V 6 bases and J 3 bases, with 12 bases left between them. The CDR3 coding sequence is TGTGCCAGCACCAGGGGTATTGAAGAGACCCAGTACTTC. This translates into CASTRGIEETQYF.

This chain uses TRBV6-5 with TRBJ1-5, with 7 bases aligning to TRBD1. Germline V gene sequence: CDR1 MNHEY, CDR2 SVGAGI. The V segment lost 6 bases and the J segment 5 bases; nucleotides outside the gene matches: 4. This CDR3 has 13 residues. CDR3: CASSHTGDQPQHF. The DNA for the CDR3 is TGTGCCAGCAGCCATACAGGGGATCAGCCCCAGCATTTT.

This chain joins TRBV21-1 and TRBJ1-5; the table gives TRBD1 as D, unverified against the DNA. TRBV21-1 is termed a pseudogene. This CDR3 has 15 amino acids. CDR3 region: CASLSRGITNQPQHF. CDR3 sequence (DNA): TGTGCCAGCCTGTCTAGGGGAATCACAAATCAGCCCCAGCATTTT.